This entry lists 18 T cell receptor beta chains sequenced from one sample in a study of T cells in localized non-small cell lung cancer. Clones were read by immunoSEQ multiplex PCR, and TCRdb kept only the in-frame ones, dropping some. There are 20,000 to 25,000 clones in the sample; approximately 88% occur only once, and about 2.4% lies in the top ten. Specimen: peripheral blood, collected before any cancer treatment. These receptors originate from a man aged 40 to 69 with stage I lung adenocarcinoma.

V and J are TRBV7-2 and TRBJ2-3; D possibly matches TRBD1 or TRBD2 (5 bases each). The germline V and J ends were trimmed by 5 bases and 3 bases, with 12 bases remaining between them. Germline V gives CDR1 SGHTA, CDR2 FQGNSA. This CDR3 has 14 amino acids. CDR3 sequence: CASSQYGTTDTQYF. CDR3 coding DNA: TGTGCCAGCAGCCAGTACGGGACGACAGATACGCAGTATTTT.

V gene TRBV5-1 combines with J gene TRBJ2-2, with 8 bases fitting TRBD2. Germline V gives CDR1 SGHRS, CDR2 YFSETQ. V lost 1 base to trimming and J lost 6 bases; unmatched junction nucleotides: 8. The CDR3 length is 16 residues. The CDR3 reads CASSLTGGRYSGELFF. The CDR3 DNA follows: TGCGCCAGCAGCTTGACGGGCGGGAGGTATTCCGGGGAGCTGTTTTTT.

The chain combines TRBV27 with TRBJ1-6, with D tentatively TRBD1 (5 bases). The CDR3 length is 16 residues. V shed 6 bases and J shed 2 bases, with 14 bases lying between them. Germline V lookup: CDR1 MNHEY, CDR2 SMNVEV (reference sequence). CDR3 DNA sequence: TGTGCCAGCAGCTTAAGAGGGACCACCTATAATTCACCCCTCCACTTT. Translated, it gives CASSLRGTTYNSPLHF.

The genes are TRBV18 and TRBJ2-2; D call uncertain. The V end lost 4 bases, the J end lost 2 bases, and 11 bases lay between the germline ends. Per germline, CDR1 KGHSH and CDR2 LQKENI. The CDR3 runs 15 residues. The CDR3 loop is CASSHGPSNTGELFF. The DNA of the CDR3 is TGTGCCAGCTCACACGGACCGAGCAACACCGGGGAGCTGTTTTTT.

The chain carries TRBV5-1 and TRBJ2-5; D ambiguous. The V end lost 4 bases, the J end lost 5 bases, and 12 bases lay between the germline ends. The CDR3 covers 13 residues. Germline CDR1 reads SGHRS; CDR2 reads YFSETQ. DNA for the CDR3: TGCGCCAGCAGCCCTGGCCAGTGGGAGACCCAGTACTTC. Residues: CASSPGQWETQYF.

The CDR3 protein is CASSEQGGVTEAFF. The CDR3, as DNA: TGTGCCAGCAGTGAGCAGGGGGGTGTCACTGAAGCTTTCTTT. The chain carries TRBV28 and TRBJ1-1; 7 nucleotides agree with TRBD1. From germline, CDR1 is MDHEN and CDR2 SYDVKM. The V and J ends lost 5 bases and 4 bases, in that order; junction bases with no gene match: 7. This CDR3 is built from 14 residues.

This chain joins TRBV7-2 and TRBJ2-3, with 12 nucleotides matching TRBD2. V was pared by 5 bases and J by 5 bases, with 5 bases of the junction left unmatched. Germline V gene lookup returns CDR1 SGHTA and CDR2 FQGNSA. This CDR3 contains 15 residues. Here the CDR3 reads CASSPGLAGIDTQYF. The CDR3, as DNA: TGTGCCAGCAGCCCGGGACTAGCGGGCATAGATACGCAGTATTTT.

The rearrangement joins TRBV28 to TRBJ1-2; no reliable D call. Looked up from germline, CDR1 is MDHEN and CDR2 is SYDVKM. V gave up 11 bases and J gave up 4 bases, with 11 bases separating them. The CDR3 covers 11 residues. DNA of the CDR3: TGTGCCTGTGGGCAGGTCTATGGCTACACCTTC. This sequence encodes CACGQVYGYTF.

CDR3 nucleotide sequence: TGTGCCAGCAGCTTGCCAGGGACAGGGGATGGCTACACCTTC. It is translated as CASSLPGTGDGYTF. The gene calls are TRBV5-6 and TRBJ1-2; 10 nucleotides align to TRBD1. Per the germline V gene, CDR1 is SGHDT and CDR2 is YYEEEE. V lost 1 base, J lost 6 bases, and 3 bases stayed unmatched. The CDR3 sequence is 14 residues long.

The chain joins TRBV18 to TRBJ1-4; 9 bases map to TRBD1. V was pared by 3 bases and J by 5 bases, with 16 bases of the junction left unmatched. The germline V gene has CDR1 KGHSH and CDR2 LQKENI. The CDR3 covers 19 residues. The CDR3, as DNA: TGTGCCAGCTCACCCATGGGGTTTTTCCCGGGACAGGGAAATGAAAAACTGTTTTTT. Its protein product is CASSPMGFFPGQGNEKLFF. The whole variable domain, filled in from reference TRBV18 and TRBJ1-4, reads NAGVMQNPRHLVRRRGQEARLRCSPMKGHSHVYWYRQLPEEGLKFMVYLQKENIIDESGMPKERFSAEFPKEGPSILRIQQVVRGDSAAYFCASSPMGFFPGQGNEKLFFGSGTQLSVL.

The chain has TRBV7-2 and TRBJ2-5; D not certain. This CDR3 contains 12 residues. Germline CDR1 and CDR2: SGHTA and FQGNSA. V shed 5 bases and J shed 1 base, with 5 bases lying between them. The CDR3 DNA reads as TGTGCCAGCAGCCGCCCCCAAGAGACCCAGTACTTC. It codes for CASSRPQETQYF.

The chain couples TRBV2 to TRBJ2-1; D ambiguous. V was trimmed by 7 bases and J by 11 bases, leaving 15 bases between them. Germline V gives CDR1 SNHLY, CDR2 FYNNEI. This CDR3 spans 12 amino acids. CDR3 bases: TGTGCCAGCACCCCTGGGCGGAAAAAGCAGTTCTTC. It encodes CASTPGRKKQFF. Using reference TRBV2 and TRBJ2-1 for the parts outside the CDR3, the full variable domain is EPEVTQTPSHQVTQMGQEVILRCVPISNHLYFYWYRQILGQKVEFLVSFYNNEISEKSEIFDDQFSVERPDGSNFTLKIRSTKLEDSAMYFCASTPGRKKQFFGPGTRLTVL.

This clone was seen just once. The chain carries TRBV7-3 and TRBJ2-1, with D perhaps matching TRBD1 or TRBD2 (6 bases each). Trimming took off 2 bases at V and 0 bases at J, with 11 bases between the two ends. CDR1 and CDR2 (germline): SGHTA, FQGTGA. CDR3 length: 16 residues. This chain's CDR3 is CASSLVGGSSYNEQFF. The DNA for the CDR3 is TGTGCCAGCAGCTTAGTAGGGGGGAGCTCCTACAATGAGCAGTTCTTC.

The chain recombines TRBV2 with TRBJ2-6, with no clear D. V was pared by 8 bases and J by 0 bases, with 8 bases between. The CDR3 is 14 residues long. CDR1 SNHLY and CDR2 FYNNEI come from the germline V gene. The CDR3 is CASWLGSGANVLTF. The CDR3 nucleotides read TGTGCCAGCTGGTTAGGCTCTGGGGCCAACGTCCTGACTTTC.

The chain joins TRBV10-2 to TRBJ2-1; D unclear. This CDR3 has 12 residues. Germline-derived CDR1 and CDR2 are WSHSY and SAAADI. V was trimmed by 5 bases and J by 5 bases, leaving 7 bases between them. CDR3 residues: CASSRTHNEQFF. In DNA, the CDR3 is TGCGCCAGCAGTCGTACCCACAATGAGCAGTTCTTC.

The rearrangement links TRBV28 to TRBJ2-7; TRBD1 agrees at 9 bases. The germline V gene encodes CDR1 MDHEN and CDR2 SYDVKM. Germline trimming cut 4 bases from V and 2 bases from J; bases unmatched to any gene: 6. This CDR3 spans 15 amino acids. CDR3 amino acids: CASSSPGTGTYEQYF. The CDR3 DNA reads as TGTGCCAGCAGTTCGCCCGGGACAGGGACCTACGAGCAGTACTTC.

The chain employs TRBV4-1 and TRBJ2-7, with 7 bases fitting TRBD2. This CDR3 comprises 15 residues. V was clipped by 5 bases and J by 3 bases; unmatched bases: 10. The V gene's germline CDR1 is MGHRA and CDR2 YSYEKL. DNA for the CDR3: TGCGCCAGCAGCACCCGTGCCTCGGGGGGCTACGAGCAGTACTTC. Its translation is CASSTRASGGYEQYF.

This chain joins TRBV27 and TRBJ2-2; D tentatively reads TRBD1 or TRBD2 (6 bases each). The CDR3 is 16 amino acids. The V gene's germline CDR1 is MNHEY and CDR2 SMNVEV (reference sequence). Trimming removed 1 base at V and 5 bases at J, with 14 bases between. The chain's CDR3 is CASSLFSGGRTGELFF. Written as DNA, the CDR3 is TGTGCCAGCAGTTTATTCTCTGGGGGGCGGACCGGGGAGCTGTTTTTT.